The 26 T cell receptor beta chains below come from one sample, sequenced in a study of monozygotic twins with inflammatory bowel disease. For each CDR3 protein, TCRdb gives one entry from its re-call of the 5' RACE reads, without DNA. The table for this sample gives fewer than 550,000 distinct CDR3 sequences. The sequenced sample was blood. The receptors here all came from a human donor with ulcerative colitis or Crohn's disease, or a healthy co-twin of an affected twin (not recorded which).

This sequence joins TRBV5-1 and TRBJ2-7; TCRdb's D call, TRBD1, is unchecked because there is no DNA. Per germline, CDR1 SGHRS and CDR2 YFSETQ. This CDR3 contains 14 residues. The CDR3 is CASSFGTAVEEQYF. The complete variable domain, with remaining parts taken from reference TRBV5-1 and TRBJ2-7, reads KAGVTQTPRYLIKTRGQQVTLSCSPISGHRSVSWYQQTPGQGLQFLFEYFSETQRNKGNFPGRFSGRQFSNSRSEMNVSTLELGDSALYLCASSFGTAVEEQYFGPGTRLTVT.

The rearrangement links TRBV6-4 to TRBJ2-7; the TCRdb D gene call, TRBD1, has no DNA to confirm it. The CDR3 covers 13 residues. The germline V gene has CDR1 MRHNA and CDR2 SNTAGT. CDR3 amino acids: CASSATPKDEQYF.

This chain uses TRBV5-4 with TRBJ2-5; the D call from TCRdb, TRBD1, cannot be confirmed without DNA. The germline gives CDR1 SGHNT, CDR2 YYREEE (reference sequence). This CDR3 spans 14 amino acids. CDR3 region: CASSSRGPRETQYF.

V usage is TRBV3-1 and J usage is TRBJ2-3; TCRdb returns TRBD1, unconfirmable since there is no DNA. The CDR3 sequence is 16 residues long. The germline gives CDR1 LGHDT, CDR2 YNNKEL (reference sequence). The CDR3: CASSQGPGGGTDTQYF.

The chain joins TRBV3-1 to TRBJ1-4; TCRdb returns TRBD1, unconfirmable since there is no DNA. Germline lookup yields CDR1 LGHDT and CDR2 YNNKEL (reference sequence). CDR3 size: 15 residues. This chain's CDR3 is CASSPQGRDGEKLFF. Full variable domain (rest looked up from reference TRBV3-1 and TRBJ1-4): DTAVSQTPKYLVTQMGNDKSIKCEQNLGHDTMYWYKQDSKKFLKIMFSYNNKELIINETVPNRFSPKSPDKAHLNLHINSLELGDSAVYFCASSPQGRDGEKLFFGSGTQLSVL.

The chain's CDR3 is CASSFNDSPLYEQYF. The rearrangement uses TRBV7-3 and TRBJ2-7; TCRdb indicates TRBD2, and absent DNA this call remains unverified. Germline V gives CDR1 SGHTA, CDR2 FQGTGA. This CDR3 has 15 residues.

The chain has TRBV27 and TRBJ1-2. The CDR3 spans 15 residues. Looked up from germline, CDR1 is MNHEY and CDR2 is SMNVEV (reference sequence). The CDR3 is CASSLSEGVRYGYTF.

The rearrangement uses TRBV10-3 and TRBJ1-1; TCRdb outputs TRBD1, but without DNA this stays unchecked. Germline assignment: CDR1 ENHRY and CDR2 SYGVKD. This CDR3 contains 13 residues. This CDR3 reads CAISGTGATEAFF.

This chain joins TRBV6-1 and TRBJ1-1; lacking DNA, the TRBD1 call made by TCRdb goes unchecked. Germline V CDR1 and CDR2: MNHNS, SASEGT. The CDR3 is 16 residues long. Here the CDR3 reads CASSSGMGQLNTEAFF.

The rearrangement joins TRBV12-3 or TRBV12-4 to TRBJ1-5; TCRdb's D gene call, TRBD1, goes unchecked for lack of DNA. The CDR3 contains 15 residues. CDR3 residues: CASSPRGISNQPQHF.

V gene TRBV30 combines with J gene TRBJ2-3. The CDR3 is made up of 12 amino acids. The germline V gene has CDR1 GTSNPN and CDR2 SVGIG (reference sequence). The CDR3: CAWNGAADTQYF.

V usage is TRBV7-2 and J usage is TRBJ2-1; TCRdb picks TRBD2, but there is no DNA to check that call. CDR3 size: 15 residues. In germline, CDR1 is SGHTA, CDR2 FQGNSA. The CDR3 protein is CASSLGLISYNEQFF.

This chain links TRBV20-1 with TRBJ2-1; TCRdb's assignment of TRBD2 cannot be checked, as there is no DNA. Germline V gene sequence: CDR1 DFQATT, CDR2 SNEGSKA (reference sequence). This CDR3 spans 14 amino acids. The CDR3 region is CSASTSLSYNEQFF.

The V and J genes are TRBV5-1 and TRBJ1-2. The CDR3 covers 13 residues. CDR1 and CDR2 (germline): SGHRS, YFSETQ. The CDR3 here is CASSPKPDVDYTF.

This chain links TRBV20-1 with TRBJ2-1; the D gene TCRdb calls, TRBD2, cannot be checked with no DNA. The CDR3 contains 16 residues. CDR1 and CDR2 from the germline V gene are DFQATT and SNEGSKA (reference sequence). This CDR3 is CSARAFPGLVNNEQFF.

J is TRBJ2-3 and V is TRBV19; TCRdb proposes TRBD2, but this gene call is untestable without DNA. This CDR3 region has 18 residues. Germline V lookup: CDR1 LNHDA, CDR2 SQIVND (reference sequence). CDR3 sequence reads: CASSLPRGLAESTDTQYF.

The chain joins TRBV5-1 to TRBJ2-7; TCRdb's D call of TRBD1 is untestable without DNA. Germline V gene sequence: CDR1 SGHRS, CDR2 YFSETQ. The CDR3 spans 14 residues. The CDR3 reads CASSLSGDTYEQYF.

V usage is TRBV11-1 and J usage is TRBJ2-1; TCRdb's D call, TRBD1, is unchecked because there is no DNA. This CDR3 region has 16 residues. The V gene's germline CDR1 is SGHAT and CDR2 FQDESV (reference sequence). The CDR3 is CASSFDRDGAYNEQFF. The variable domain in full, completed from reference TRBV11-1 and TRBJ2-1, reads EAEVAQSPRYKITEKSQAVAFWCDPISGHATLYWYRQILGQGPELLVQFQDESVVDDSQLPKDRFSAERLKGVDSTLKIQPAELGDSAMYLCASSFDRDGAYNEQFFGPGTRLTVL.

The rearrangement uses TRBV7-3 and TRBJ1-1. The germline V gene has CDR1 SGHTA and CDR2 FQGTGA. The CDR3 extends over 14 amino acids. CDR3 residues: CASSHGLMNTEAFF.

The chain joins TRBV5-6 to TRBJ2-5; no DNA is available, so the TRBD2 call from TCRdb remains unchecked. The CDR3 extends over 17 amino acids. CDR1 SGHDT and CDR2 YYEEEE come from the germline V gene. The CDR3 here is CASSLELAGRLEETQYF.

The V call is TRBV14, the J call TRBJ1-2; lacking DNA, the TRBD1 call made by TCRdb goes unchecked. The germline V gene has CDR1 SGHDN and CDR2 FVKESK. This CDR3 is 13 amino acids long. The CDR3 sequence is CASSPDRQYGYTF.

The chain carries TRBV6-1 and TRBJ1-1. Germline V gene sequence: CDR1 MNHNS, CDR2 SASEGT. The CDR3 sequence is 15 residues long. This chain's CDR3 is CASTLHLRSDTEAFF.

The V call is TRBV20-1, the J call TRBJ2-7. The CDR3 runs 13 residues. Germline V gene lookup returns CDR1 DFQATT and CDR2 SNEGSKA (reference sequence). CDR3 region: CSASPRQSTEQYF.

The rearrangement joins TRBV18 to TRBJ2-1; TCRdb's D call of TRBD1 is untestable without DNA. The CDR3 is made up of 17 amino acids. The germline V gene encodes CDR1 KGHSH and CDR2 LQKENI. CDR3 amino acids: CASSPRLGQGFINEQFF.

This CDR3 reads CASSRLGGYNEQFF. The V call is TRBV27, the J call TRBJ2-1; the D gene TCRdb calls, TRBD2, cannot be checked with no DNA. The length of the CDR3 is 14 residues. From germline, CDR1 is MNHEY and CDR2 SMNVEV (reference sequence).

The chain carries TRBV29-1 and TRBJ2-7. Germline CDR1 SQVTM, CDR2 ANQGSEA. The CDR3 spans 12 residues. CDR3: CSVPQGPYEQYF.